The clone carrying this T cell receptor beta chain came up a few times. What it binds is unknown. The data derive from a study of Ad26.COV2.S vaccination and SARS-CoV-2 variants. The overall study: By the intramuscular route, Ad26.COV2.S was given once, or twice 56 days apart. Whole-study findings and limits: Analyses that measured TCR breadth and depth may have underestimated total T cell responses. Placebo recipients and vaccine recipients were similar in non-spike TCR breadth.

The CDR3 runs 14 residues. CDR1 and CDR2 from the germline V gene are SGHNT and YYREEE (reference sequence). J was trimmed by 6 bases and V by 6 bases; bases with no gene match: 8. Clones were sequenced by immunoSEQ multiplex PCR, and TCRdb holds only the in-frame ones, with some missing. The sample shows around 450,000 clones, 85% to 90% of them seen only once. The treatment here: roughly 18 received Ad26.COV2.S at low or high dose, single or two shots; several received placebo; per-sample allocation not given. Samples were taken on day 63 after the first vaccine or placebo injection. The chain recombines TRBV5-4 with TRBJ2-1, with TRBD2 identical over 8 bases. This TCR was sampled from a person aged 18-65 years who received the Ad26.COV2.S COVID-19 vaccine or a placebo. The input for sequencing was peripheral blood, taken in a trial of Ad26.COV2.S vaccine versus placebo. CDR3 DNA sequence: TGTGCCAGCAAAGTCACGGGGGGGTCCAATGAGCAGTTCTTC. This translates into CASKVTGGSNEQFF.